One sample yielded the 31 T cell receptor beta chains listed below, sequenced in a study of blood T cell repertoires in COVID-19. Only in-frame clones appear in the TCRdb table, and some are missing; sequencing was by immunoSEQ multiplex PCR. The data hold approximately 160,000 clones, with over 80% observed a single time. The sequencing input was peripheral blood. The origin of the receptors is a woman aged 55-70 years with acute or convalescent COVID-19.

This chain's CDR3 is CASSPRLLNEKLFF. In DNA, the CDR3 is TGTGCCAGCAGCCCGAGATTACTTAATGAAAAACTGTTTTTT. The chain uses TRBV3-1 (or the pseudogene TRBV3-2) and TRBJ1-4; D is uncertain. Germline V gene sequence: CDR1 LGHDT, CDR2 YNNKEL (reference sequence). V was pared by 4 bases and J by 4 bases, with 10 bases between. The CDR3 is 14 residues long.

The rearrangement links TRBV21-1 to TRBJ2-6; TRBD1 is the table's D call, not checked against the DNA. TRBV21-1 is recorded as a pseudogene. This CDR3 is built from 18 residues. The CDR3 loop reads CASSKEDRSGSGANVLTF. CDR3 nucleotide sequence: TGTGCCAGCAGCAAAGAGGACAGGTCGGGGTCTGGGGCCAACGTCCTGACTTTC.

The chain joins TRBV12-3 or TRBV12-4 to TRBJ1-2, with D unclear. Trimming took 1 base from V and 4 from J, leaving 7 bases between them. This CDR3 region has 13 residues. Here the CDR3 DNA reads TGTGCCAGCAGTTTAGAGAGGAGCTATGGCTACACCTTC. It yields the protein CASSLERSYGYTF.

The rearrangement links TRBV19 to TRBJ2-7; no reliable D call. The CDR3 runs to 13 residues. Germline CDR1 LNHDA, CDR2 SQIVND (reference sequence). V lost 3 bases and J 3 bases, leaving 9 bases between the germline ends. This chain's CDR3 is CASSISPFYEQYF. CDR3 nucleotides: TGTGCCAGTAGTATTAGCCCTTTCTACGAGCAGTACTTC.

Of note for this clone: Its ends do not fully match the called genes, so a read error is possible. The chain has TRBV7-7 and TRBJ2-1, with 7 nucleotides matching TRBD2. Germline loops: CDR1 SSHAT, CDR2 FNYEAQ (reference sequence). The CDR3 is 17 residues long. The CDR3 DNA reads TGTGCTAGCAGCTTGCTCCCAGCGGGGATAACCTACAATGAGCAGTTCTTC. It is translated as CASSLLPAGITYNEQFF.

The rearrangement links TRBV20-1 to TRBJ1-3, with D uncertain. The CDR3 length is 14 residues. Trimming left V 3 bases short and J 0 bases short, with 9 bases between. Germline V gene lookup returns CDR1 DFQATT and CDR2 SNEGSKA (reference sequence). DNA for the CDR3: TGCAGTGCTAGTGGTTTGCGCTCTGGAAACACCATATATTTT. Protein product: CSASGLRSGNTIYF.

This clone came up once. V and J are TRBV10-2 and TRBJ2-3, with 7 bases fitting TRBD1. CDR1 is WSHSY and CDR2 is SAAADI in the germline V gene. This CDR3 has 15 amino acids. The V segment lost 5 bases and the J segment 1 base; nucleotides outside the gene matches: 6. CDR3 loop: CASSTLQGGTDTQYF. CDR3 sequence (DNA): TGCGCCAGCAGTACACTCCAGGGGGGCACAGATACGCAGTATTTT.

The rearrangement joins TRBV5-4 to TRBJ1-6; possible D gene TRBD1, 5 bases. Trimming left V 1 base short and J 9 bases short, with 11 bases between. The CDR3 loop spans 14 amino acids. Germline V lookup: CDR1 SGHNT, CDR2 YYREEE (reference sequence). The CDR3 loop is CASSLQGVGSPLHF. CDR3 bases: TGTGCCAGCAGCTTGCAGGGTGTGGGTTCACCCCTCCACTTT.

CDR3 in DNA: TGTGCCAGCAGGCCGGGACTGAGGGTCGGGGAGCAGTACTTC. This codes for CASRPGLRVGEQYF. The chain links TRBV7-2 to TRBJ2-7; TRBD2 is a possible D gene (6 bases). V lost 6 bases, J lost 7 bases, and 19 bases lay in between. CDR1 is SGHTA and CDR2 is FQGNSA in the germline V gene. The length of the CDR3 is 14 residues. The entire variable domain, with the rest obtained from reference TRBV7-2 and TRBJ2-7, is as follows: GAGVSQSPSNKVTEKGKDVELRCDPISGHTALYWYRQSLGQGLEFLIYFQGNSAPDKSGLPSDRFSAERTGGSVSTLTIQRTQQEDSAVYLCASRPGLRVGEQYFGPGTRLTVT.

This clone was counted between two and nine times. The chain carries TRBV19 and TRBJ1-5; TRBD1 might be the D (6 bases). V shed 9 bases and J shed 7 bases, with 16 bases lying between them. Germline CDR1 LNHDA, CDR2 SQIVND (reference sequence). The CDR3 consists of 13 residues. In DNA, the CDR3 is TGTGCCAGCTCTACAGGGTCCCGGCAGCCCCAGCATTTT. Translation: CASSTGSRQPQHF.

V gene TRBV7-2 combines with J gene TRBJ2-3; D may be TRBD2 (6 bases). Trimming removed 5 bases at V and 9 bases at J, with 21 bases between. CDR1 and CDR2 (germline): SGHTA, FQGNSA. This CDR3 has 15 amino acids. CDR3 in DNA: TGTGCCAGCAGCCCCGGGGGTTTCGGCCGTGGAACGCAGTATTTT. This codes for CASSPGGFGRGTQYF.

This rearrangement joins TRBV19 to TRBJ2-7, with no clear D. The CDR3 consists of 14 residues. In germline, CDR1 is LNHDA, CDR2 SQIVND (reference sequence). The V end lost 6 bases, the J end lost 3 bases, and 15 bases lay between the germline ends. The CDR3 sequence is CASSPSQSYYEQYF. Written as DNA, the CDR3 is TGTGCCAGTAGCCCTTCACAGAGCTACTACGAGCAGTACTTC.

This clone was detected once. The chain joins TRBV9 to TRBJ2-3, with D unresolved. CDR3 length: 13 amino acids. Germline CDR1 reads SGDLS; CDR2 reads YYNGEE. Trimming pared 0 bases from V and 4 bases from J, leaving 6 bases between. Here the CDR3 reads CASSVASSDTQYF. CDR3 nucleotides: TGTGCCAGCAGCGTAGCTTCTTCAGATACGCAGTATTTT.

This chain connects TRBV20-1 to TRBJ2-5, with D possibly TRBD2 on 6 matching bases. The CDR3 consists of 13 residues. Germline CDR1 DFQATT, CDR2 SNEGSKA (reference sequence). Trimming left V 3 bases short and J 9 bases short, with 17 bases between. CDR3 protein: CSASPQGWRAQYF. The CDR3 DNA reads as TGCAGTGCTAGTCCCCAGGGCTGGAGGGCCCAGTACTTC.

The chain carries TRBV9 and TRBJ1-5; D is undetermined. V was clipped by 4 bases and J by 4 bases, with 12 bases between them. Germline values: CDR1 SGDLS, CDR2 YYNGEE. The CDR3 consists of 14 residues. The CDR3 sequence is CASSPYPGNQPQHF. The CDR3 DNA reads as TGTGCCAGCAGCCCTTACCCCGGGAATCAGCCCCAGCATTTT.

The chain uses TRBV3-1 (or the pseudogene TRBV3-2) and TRBJ1-1, with 7 bases matching TRBD1. From germline, CDR1 is LGHDT and CDR2 YNNKEL (reference sequence). V lost 4 bases, J lost 10 bases, and 12 bases stayed unmatched. The CDR3 has 14 amino acids. The CDR3 DNA reads as TGTGCCAGCAGCCCCGATGACAGGGATGGCAGAGCTTTCTTT. Amino acid sequence: CASSPDDRDGRAFF.

This chain joins TRBV6-2 or TRBV6-3 and TRBJ1-5; D remains unclear. CDR1 is MNHEY and CDR2 is SVGEGT in the germline V gene. This CDR3 comprises 14 residues. Trimming took off 0 bases at V and 7 bases at J, with 10 bases between the two ends. The CDR3 region has the DNA TGTGCCAGCAGTTACTCAGCGGGGTTCCAGCCCCAGCATTTT. Protein product: CASSYSAGFQPQHF.

The V call is TRBV19, the J call TRBJ1-5; 7 bases are shared with TRBD1. The germline V gene encodes CDR1 LNHDA and CDR2 SQIVND (reference sequence). The CDR3 sequence is 16 residues long. Trimming cost V 0 bases and J 7 bases; bases outside gene matches: 9. CDR3 in DNA: TGTGCCAGTAGTATAGATCTCGGCAGGGGGTCCCAGCCCCAGCATTTT. Residues: CASSIDLGRGSQPQHF.

The rearrangement uses TRBV3-1 (or the pseudogene TRBV3-2) and TRBJ2-7, with TRBD2 matching 10 bases. Germline V gene data show CDR1 as LGHDT and CDR2 as YNNKEL (reference sequence). This CDR3 is built from 17 residues. V was pared by 0 bases and J by 6 bases, with 11 bases of the junction left unmatched. The CDR3 region is CASSQEEGLANESEQYF. For the CDR3, the DNA is TGTGCCAGCAGCCAAGAAGAGGGACTAGCGAATGAGAGCGAGCAGTACTTC.

The chain joins TRBV6-5 to TRBJ2-6; 7 bases align to TRBD2. CDR3 length equals 15 residues. After removal of 6 bases from V and 0 bases from J, the junction contained 2 bases not matched to a gene. Germline V gene data show CDR1 as MNHEY and CDR2 as SVGAGI. In nucleotides, the CDR3 is TGTGCCAGCAGAGCGGGGAGCTCTGGGGCCAACGTCCTGACTTTC. Translated, it gives CASRAGSSGANVLTF.

The J gene is TRBJ1-1, the V gene TRBV29-1; 8 bases are a match to TRBD1. Germline V gene data show CDR1 as SQVTM and CDR2 as ANQGSEA. The V segment lost 2 bases and the J segment 8 bases; nucleotides outside the gene matches: 4. This CDR3 is 12 amino acids long. In nucleotides, the CDR3 is TGCAGCGTTGAACAGGGGGCGGGGGAAGCTTTCTTT. Its translation: CSVEQGAGEAFF.

A single count supports this clone. The chain links TRBV19 to TRBJ1-1; possible D gene TRBD1, 5 bases. CDR1 and CDR2 from the germline V gene are LNHDA and SQIVND (reference sequence). Trimming took 7 bases from V and 1 from J, leaving 10 bases between them. The CDR3 has 13 amino acids. The CDR3 nucleotides are TGTGCCAGTAAATTTAGGGGGAACACTGAAGCTTTCTTT. Amino acids: CASKFRGNTEAFF.

The V and J genes are TRBV7-2 and TRBJ1-3; D call uncertain. Germline assignment: CDR1 SGHTA and CDR2 FQGNSA. V gave up 3 bases and J gave up 2 bases, with 8 bases separating them. This CDR3 has 14 amino acids. DNA for the CDR3: TGTGCCAGCAGCTTCACCGGGGCTGGAAACACCATATATTTT. It yields the protein CASSFTGAGNTIYF.

This clone appeared a few times. The chain joins TRBV7-2 to TRBJ2-7; maybe TRBD1 (6 bases). V shed 3 bases and J shed 4 bases, with 13 bases lying between them. CDR3 length: 14 residues. The V gene's germline CDR1 is SGHTA and CDR2 FQGNSA. The CDR3 spells CASSFSTGQYEQYF. CDR3 DNA sequence: TGTGCCAGCAGCTTCTCGACAGGCCAATACGAGCAGTACTTC. The whole variable domain, remainder taken from reference TRBV7-2 and TRBJ2-7, is GAGVSQSPSNKVTEKGKDVELRCDPISGHTALYWYRQSLGQGLEFLIYFQGNSAPDKSGLPSDRFSAERTGGSVSTLTIQRTQQEDSAVYLCASSFSTGQYEQYFGPGTRLTVT.

The rearrangement joins TRBV5-1 to TRBJ2-3; D might be TRBD1 (5 bases). CDR3 length equals 14 residues. The germline gives CDR1 SGHRS, CDR2 YFSETQ. Between the trimmed V and J ends, which lost 6 bases and 0 bases, there was a span of 11 bases. CDR3 protein: CASTTATSTDTQYF. The CDR3 DNA sequence: TGCGCCAGCACGACAGCTACTAGCACAGATACGCAGTATTTT. The full variable domain, with the rest looked up from reference TRBV5-1 and TRBJ2-3, is KAGVTQTPRYLIKTRGQQVTLSCSPISGHRSVSWYQQTPGQGLQFLFEYFSETQRNKGNFPGRFSGRQFSNSRSEMNVSTLELGDSALYLCASTTATSTDTQYFGPGTRLTVL.

The chain is built from TRBV6-6 and TRBJ1-2; D is perhaps TRBD1 (6 bases). Trimming shortened V by 5 bases and J by 3 bases, and 22 bases separated the two germline ends. Germline V gene lookup returns CDR1 MNHNY and CDR2 SVGAGI (reference sequence). This CDR3 region has 17 residues. The CDR3 region is CASSPSRLGGPDYGYTF. The CDR3 DNA sequence: TGTGCCAGCAGTCCTTCAAGATTGGGGGGGCCGGACTATGGCTACACCTTC.

V usage is TRBV3-1 (or the pseudogene TRBV3-2) and J usage is TRBJ2-3; a weak D match, TRBD1 (6 bases). This CDR3 has 15 residues. V dropped 0 bases and J dropped 6 bases, with 13 bases sitting between them. Germline CDR1 LGHDT, CDR2 YNNKEL (reference sequence). The CDR3 sequence: CASSQERTAADTQYF. CDR3 in DNA: TGTGCCAGCAGCCAAGAACGGACAGCGGCTGATACGCAGTATTTT.

This clone appeared a single time. The rearrangement links TRBV6-5 to TRBJ2-3, with TRBD1 matching 11 bases. The V and J ends lost 6 bases and 4 bases, in that order; junction bases with no gene match: 6. The V gene's germline CDR1 is MNHEY and CDR2 SVGAGI. CDR3 length equals 15 residues. In DNA form, the CDR3 reads TGTGCCAGCAGCCGGACAGGGGGCATGGCAGATACGCAGTATTTT. This encodes CASSRTGGMADTQYF.

This chain uses TRBV30 with TRBJ2-1; 8 nucleotides agree with TRBD1. The V gene's germline CDR1 is GTSNPN and CDR2 SVGIG (reference sequence). Germline trimming cut 1 base from V and 8 bases from J; bases unmatched to any gene: 4. The CDR3 is made up of 13 amino acids. The CDR3: CAWSEDRVHEQFF. The CDR3 nucleotides are TGTGCCTGGAGTGAGGACAGGGTCCATGAGCAGTTCTTC.

This clone was counted a few times. The chain uses TRBV5-1 and TRBJ2-3; TRBD1 agrees at 7 bases. After removal of 2 bases from V and 4 bases from J, the junction contained 4 bases not matched to a gene. Germline CDR1 SGHRS, CDR2 YFSETQ. This CDR3 has 14 residues. CDR3: CASSFYRGADTQYF. The CDR3 DNA reads as TGCGCCAGCAGCTTCTACAGGGGTGCAGATACGCAGTATTTT.

The chain carries TRBV30 and TRBJ1-3; maybe TRBD1 (6 bases). In germline, CDR1 is GTSNPN, CDR2 SVGIG (reference sequence). CDR3 length equals 16 residues. V was cut by 0 bases and J by 0 bases, with 12 bases left in between. The CDR3 bases are TGTGCCTGGAGTGTACCAGGGGCGCCCTCTGGAAACACCATATATTTT. Translating it yields CAWSVPGAPSGNTIYF.